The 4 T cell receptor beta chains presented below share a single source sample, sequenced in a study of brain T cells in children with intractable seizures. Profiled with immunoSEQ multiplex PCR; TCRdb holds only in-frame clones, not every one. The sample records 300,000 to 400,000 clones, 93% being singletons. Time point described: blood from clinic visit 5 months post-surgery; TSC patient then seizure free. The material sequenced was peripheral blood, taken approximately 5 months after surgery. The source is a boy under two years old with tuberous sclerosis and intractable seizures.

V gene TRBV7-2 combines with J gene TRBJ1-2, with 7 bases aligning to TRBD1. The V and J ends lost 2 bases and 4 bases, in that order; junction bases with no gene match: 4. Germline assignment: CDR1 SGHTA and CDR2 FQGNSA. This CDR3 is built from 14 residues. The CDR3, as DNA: TGTGCCAGCAGCTTAACGGGACAGACCTATGGCTACACCTTC. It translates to CASSLTGQTYGYTF.

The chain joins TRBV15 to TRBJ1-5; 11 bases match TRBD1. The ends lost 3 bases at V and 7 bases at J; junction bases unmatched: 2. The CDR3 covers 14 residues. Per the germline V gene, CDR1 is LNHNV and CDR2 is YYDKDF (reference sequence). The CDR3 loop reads CATSRDRGRQPQHF. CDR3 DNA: TGTGCCACCAGCAGGGACAGGGGGCGGCAGCCCCAGCATTTT.

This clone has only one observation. CDR3 sequence: CASSQGTSGRDISYEQYF. CDR3 DNA: TGCGCCAGCAGCCAAGGGACTAGCGGGAGGGACATCTCCTACGAGCAGTACTTC. V gene TRBV4-1 combines with J gene TRBJ2-7; 15 nucleotides agree with TRBD2. The CDR3 spans 18 residues. The V segment lost 1 base and the J segment 0 bases; nucleotides outside the gene matches: 4. The germline CDR1 and CDR2 sequences are MGHRA and YSYEKL.

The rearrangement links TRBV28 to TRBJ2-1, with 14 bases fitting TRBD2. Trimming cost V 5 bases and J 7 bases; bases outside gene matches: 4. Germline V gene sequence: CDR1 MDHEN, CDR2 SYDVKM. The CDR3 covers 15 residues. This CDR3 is CASSPGTSGSNEQFF. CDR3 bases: TGTGCCAGCAGTCCGGGGACTAGCGGGAGTAATGAGCAGTTCTTC.